Listed here are 22 T cell receptor beta chains from one sample, sequenced in a study of spatial heterogeneity in lung cancer. Using its own MiXCR run on the 5' RACE reads, TCRdb lists one record per CDR3 protein. The sample carries some 11,000 distinct CDR3 sequences, around 22% recorded once. The time point: sample taken at primary tumor resection. Sequencing was performed on whole RNA extracted from tumor and nontumor lung tissue, or from frozen PBMC, and the material was left unsorted. The material was PBMCs, obtained at surgery. The receptors were sampled from a female donor with early-stage non-small cell lung cancer.

This chain uses TRBV30 with TRBJ2-7, with D perhaps TRBD2 (6 bases). Germline CDR1 and CDR2: GTSNPN and SVGIG (reference sequence). The V gene lost 5 bases and the J gene lost 3 bases, with 11 bases spanning the gap. The CDR3 length is 12 residues. This CDR3 reads CAWAGSYYEQYF. The CDR3 nucleotides read TGTGCCTGGGCGGGGTCCTACTACGAGCAGTACTTC. Based on the CDR3 plus reference TRBV30 and TRBJ2-7, the full variable domain is SQTIHQWPATLVQPVGSPLSLECTVEGTSNPNLYWYRQAAGRGLQLLFYSVGIGQISSEVPQNLSASRPQDRQFILSSKKLLLSDSGFYLCAWAGSYYEQYFGPGTRLTVT.

In its sample, this clonotype was seen a few times. V is TRBV2 and J is TRBJ1-5, with 11 nucleotides matching TRBD1. V lost 4 bases to trimming and J lost 6 bases; unmatched junction nucleotides: 2. The length of the CDR3 is 14 residues. Germline V lookup: CDR1 SNHLY, CDR2 FYNNEI. CDR3: CASSADRGPQPQHF. CDR3 nucleotide sequence: TGTGCCAGCAGTGCGGACAGGGGGCCTCAGCCCCAGCATTTT.

V and J are TRBV5-8 and TRBJ1-2; D not resolved. The V gene's germline CDR1 is SGHTS and CDR2 YDEGEE. The CDR3 runs 16 residues. Trimming cost V 0 bases and J 2 bases, with 14 bases left between them. The CDR3: CASSLVWRTSNYGYTF. CDR3 DNA sequence: TGTGCCAGCAGCTTGGTCTGGCGGACTTCCAACTATGGCTACACCTTC.

This clonotype was seen only a few times. The V call is TRBV30, the J call TRBJ2-3; 8 nucleotides agree with TRBD2. J was trimmed by 6 bases and V by 0 bases; bases with no gene match: 5. The CDR3 has 14 amino acids. Germline V lookup: CDR1 GTSNPN, CDR2 SVGIG (reference sequence). The CDR3 loop reads CAWSVSGSSDTQYF. The CDR3 nucleotides are TGTGCCTGGAGTGTAAGCGGGAGTTCGGATACGCAGTATTTT.

This clonotype has a handful of counts. The rearrangement joins TRBV7-2 to TRBJ2-6, with 7 positions matching TRBD1. CDR1 is SGHTA and CDR2 is FQGNSA in the germline V gene. Trimming at V came to 2 bases and at J to 2 bases, leaving 6 bases not matched to a gene. This CDR3 has 17 residues. Here the CDR3 reads CASSLRQGSPGANVLTF. For the CDR3, the DNA is TGTGCCAGCAGCTTAAGACAGGGAAGCCCTGGGGCCAACGTCCTGACTTTC.

The V gene is TRBV10-1, the J gene TRBJ2-3, with 7 positions matching TRBD2. There are 14 residues in the CDR3. Germline CDR1 is WNHNN and CDR2 is SYGVQD (reference sequence). Trimming took 2 bases from V and 4 from J; bases not matched to a gene: 3. The CDR3 DNA is TGCGCCAGCAGTGAGGGACTAGTGGCAGATACGCAGTATTTT. It codes for CASSEGLVADTQYF.

This clonotype is large by share. The rearrangement joins TRBV4-3 to TRBJ2-6; D gene ambiguous. CDR1 and CDR2 from the germline V gene are LGHNA and YSLEER. The V end was cut by 1 base, the J end by 2 bases, with 9 bases between. This CDR3 spans 16 amino acids. The CDR3 spells CASSQVQLAGANVLTF. The CDR3 coding sequence is TGCGCCAGCAGCCAAGTTCAGTTAGCTGGGGCCAACGTCCTGACTTTC.

This clonotype was observed a handful of times. The genes are TRBV28 and TRBJ2-7; 10 bases fit TRBD1. V lost 6 bases, J lost 4 bases, and 3 bases stayed unmatched. Germline V CDR1 and CDR2: MDHEN, SYDVKM. The CDR3 contains 13 residues. The CDR3 loop reads CASRTGGRYEQYF. The CDR3 bases are TGTGCCAGCAGGACAGGGGGCAGGTACGAGCAGTACTTC.

The rearrangement joins TRBV7-2 to TRBJ2-3; TRBD2 matches at 12 bases. The CDR3 runs 15 residues. CDR1 and CDR2 from the germline V gene are SGHTA and FQGNSA. V gave up 5 bases and J gave up 2 bases; unmatched junction bases: 2. CDR3 DNA: TGTGCCAGCAGCGGACTAGCGGGGATCACAGATACGCAGTATTTT. Translating gives CASSGLAGITDTQYF.

This clonotype has just a few counts. The rearrangement links TRBV29-1 to TRBJ1-5; D unclear. Trimming took off 6 bases at V and 4 bases at J, with 13 bases between the two ends. The CDR3 length is 13 residues. Germline V CDR1 and CDR2: SQVTM, ANQGSEA. CDR3 sequence reads: CSVGMDGNQPQHF. The CDR3 DNA reads TGCAGCGTGGGGATGGACGGAAATCAGCCCCAGCATTTT.

The genes are TRBV7-2 and TRBJ2-2; no clear D gene. The CDR3 runs to 16 residues. Germline CDR1 and CDR2: SGHTA and FQGNSA. The V gene lost 5 bases and the J gene lost 0 bases, with 13 bases spanning the gap. CDR3 bases: TGTGCCAGCAGCACTCAGATAGGGACGAACACCGGGGAGCTGTTTTTT. Its protein product is CASSTQIGTNTGELFF.

The rearrangement joins TRBV5-4 to TRBJ2-3; D is uncertain. This CDR3 comprises 14 residues. V dropped 0 bases and J dropped 4 bases, with 9 bases sitting between them. Germline V gene data show CDR1 as SGHNT and CDR2 as YYREEE (reference sequence). The CDR3 DNA is TGTGCCAGCAGCTTGGTTAGAGCTTCAGATACGCAGTATTTT. It codes for CASSLVRASDTQYF.

This clonotype was recorded many times. The chain recombines TRBV12-3 or TRBV12-4 with TRBJ2-2, with D hard to call. The CDR3 has 16 residues. Trimming stripped 4 bases from V and 0 bases from J, with 12 bases between. CDR3 DNA sequence: TGTGCCAGCAGTTCTGGAATATCCGCGAACACCGGGGAGCTGTTTTTT. The encoded protein is CASSSGISANTGELFF.

By proportion, this clonotype is medium-sized. The chain couples TRBV6-2 or TRBV6-3 to TRBJ2-3; D gene uncertain. V was shortened by 5 bases and J by 0 bases, with 12 bases between the two germline ends. Germline V lookup: CDR1 MNHEY, CDR2 SVGEGT. CDR3 length equals 15 residues. The chain's CDR3 is CASSRTGHSTDTQYF. The CDR3 coding sequence is TGTGCCAGCAGTAGGACGGGCCACAGCACAGATACGCAGTATTTT.

This clonotype has ten or more counts. The chain joins TRBV5-4 to TRBJ2-3; 12 bases fit TRBD2. The CDR3 sequence is 15 residues long. Germline V gives CDR1 SGHNT, CDR2 YYREEE (reference sequence). After removal of 3 bases from V and 6 bases from J, the junction contained 5 bases not matched to a gene. The CDR3 region has the DNA TGTGCCAGCAGCTCGGACACTAGCGGGAGGGATACGCAGTATTTT. Protein: CASSSDTSGRDTQYF.

There are many counts of this clonotype. The chain links TRBV19 to TRBJ2-5; 9 bases are shared with TRBD1. The germline CDR1 and CDR2 sequences are LNHDA and SQIVND (reference sequence). The CDR3 loop spans 16 amino acids. The junction had 6 bases not matched to a gene; V was cut back by 1 base and J by 3 bases. CDR3 DNA sequence: TGTGCCAGTAGTATAGGGCCGGGACAGGGAGAAGAGACCCAGTACTTC. Its protein product is CASSIGPGQGEETQYF.

This clonotype was detected only a few times. The chain carries TRBV7-2 and TRBJ2-1; TRBD2 might be the D (6 bases). The germline V and J ends were trimmed by 3 bases and 7 bases, with 10 bases remaining between them. Germline-derived CDR1 and CDR2 are SGHTA and FQGNSA. This CDR3 region has 13 residues. The CDR3 sequence is CASSFGGRNEQFF. The CDR3, as DNA: TGTGCCAGCAGCTTCGGGGGACGTAATGAGCAGTTCTTC.

CDR3 in amino acids: CASSLTGGEKLFF. For the CDR3, the DNA is TGTGCCAGCAGCTTGACAGGGGGCGAAAAACTGTTTTTT. The chain couples TRBV7-8 to TRBJ1-4; 10 bases are shared with TRBD1. Germline CDR1 is SGHVS and CDR2 is FQNEAQ. There are 13 residues in the CDR3. V shed 3 bases and J 8 bases; nucleotides not matched to a gene: 0. The full variable domain, in which reference TRBV7-8 and TRBJ1-4 provide the parts outside the CDR3, is GAGVSQSPRYKVAKRGQDVALRCDPISGHVSLFWYQQALGQGPEFLTYFQNEAQLDKSGLPSDRFFAERPEGSVSTLKIQRTQQEDSAVYLCASSLTGGEKLFFGSGTQLSVL.

The rearrangement uses TRBV30 and TRBJ2-3; TRBD2 might be the D (5 bases). CDR1 is GTSNPN and CDR2 is SVGIG in the germline V gene (reference sequence). V was cut by 3 bases and J by 6 bases, with 7 bases left in between. The CDR3 extends over 11 amino acids. CDR3 nucleotides: TGTGCCTGGAGACTAGACGATACGCAGTATTTT. Its translation: CAWRLDDTQYF.

This clonotype was picked up many times. The V and J genes are TRBV11-2 and TRBJ2-2; D is ambiguous. Germline CDR1 and CDR2: SGHAT and FQNNGV. V lost 5 bases and J 6 bases, leaving 19 bases between the germline ends. This CDR3 contains 16 residues. The CDR3 coding sequence is TGTGCCAGCAGCCCCATTAATCGACCGGCTGCCGGGGAGCTGTTTTTT. Translated, it gives CASSPINRPAAGELFF.

The V and J genes are TRBV30 and TRBJ2-7; no clear D gene. Germline CDR1 and CDR2: GTSNPN and SVGIG (reference sequence). The V end lost 2 bases, the J end lost 3 bases, and 11 bases lay between the germline ends. This CDR3 is 13 amino acids long. The CDR3 DNA sequence: TGTGCCTGGAGTTTTCAAGACGGCTACGAGCAGTACTTC. This encodes CAWSFQDGYEQYF.

This clonotype was seen once. The chain recombines TRBV6-2 or TRBV6-3 with TRBJ2-1; 7 bases align to TRBD2. CDR1 and CDR2 from the germline V gene are MNHEY and SVGEGT. CDR3 length equals 17 residues. Losses at the gene ends were 2 bases for V and 4 bases for J; bases not matched to a gene: 11. CDR3 in amino acids: CASSYHLTSLSYNEQFF. The CDR3 coding sequence is TGTGCCAGCAGTTACCACCTGACTAGCCTTTCTTACAATGAGCAGTTCTTC.